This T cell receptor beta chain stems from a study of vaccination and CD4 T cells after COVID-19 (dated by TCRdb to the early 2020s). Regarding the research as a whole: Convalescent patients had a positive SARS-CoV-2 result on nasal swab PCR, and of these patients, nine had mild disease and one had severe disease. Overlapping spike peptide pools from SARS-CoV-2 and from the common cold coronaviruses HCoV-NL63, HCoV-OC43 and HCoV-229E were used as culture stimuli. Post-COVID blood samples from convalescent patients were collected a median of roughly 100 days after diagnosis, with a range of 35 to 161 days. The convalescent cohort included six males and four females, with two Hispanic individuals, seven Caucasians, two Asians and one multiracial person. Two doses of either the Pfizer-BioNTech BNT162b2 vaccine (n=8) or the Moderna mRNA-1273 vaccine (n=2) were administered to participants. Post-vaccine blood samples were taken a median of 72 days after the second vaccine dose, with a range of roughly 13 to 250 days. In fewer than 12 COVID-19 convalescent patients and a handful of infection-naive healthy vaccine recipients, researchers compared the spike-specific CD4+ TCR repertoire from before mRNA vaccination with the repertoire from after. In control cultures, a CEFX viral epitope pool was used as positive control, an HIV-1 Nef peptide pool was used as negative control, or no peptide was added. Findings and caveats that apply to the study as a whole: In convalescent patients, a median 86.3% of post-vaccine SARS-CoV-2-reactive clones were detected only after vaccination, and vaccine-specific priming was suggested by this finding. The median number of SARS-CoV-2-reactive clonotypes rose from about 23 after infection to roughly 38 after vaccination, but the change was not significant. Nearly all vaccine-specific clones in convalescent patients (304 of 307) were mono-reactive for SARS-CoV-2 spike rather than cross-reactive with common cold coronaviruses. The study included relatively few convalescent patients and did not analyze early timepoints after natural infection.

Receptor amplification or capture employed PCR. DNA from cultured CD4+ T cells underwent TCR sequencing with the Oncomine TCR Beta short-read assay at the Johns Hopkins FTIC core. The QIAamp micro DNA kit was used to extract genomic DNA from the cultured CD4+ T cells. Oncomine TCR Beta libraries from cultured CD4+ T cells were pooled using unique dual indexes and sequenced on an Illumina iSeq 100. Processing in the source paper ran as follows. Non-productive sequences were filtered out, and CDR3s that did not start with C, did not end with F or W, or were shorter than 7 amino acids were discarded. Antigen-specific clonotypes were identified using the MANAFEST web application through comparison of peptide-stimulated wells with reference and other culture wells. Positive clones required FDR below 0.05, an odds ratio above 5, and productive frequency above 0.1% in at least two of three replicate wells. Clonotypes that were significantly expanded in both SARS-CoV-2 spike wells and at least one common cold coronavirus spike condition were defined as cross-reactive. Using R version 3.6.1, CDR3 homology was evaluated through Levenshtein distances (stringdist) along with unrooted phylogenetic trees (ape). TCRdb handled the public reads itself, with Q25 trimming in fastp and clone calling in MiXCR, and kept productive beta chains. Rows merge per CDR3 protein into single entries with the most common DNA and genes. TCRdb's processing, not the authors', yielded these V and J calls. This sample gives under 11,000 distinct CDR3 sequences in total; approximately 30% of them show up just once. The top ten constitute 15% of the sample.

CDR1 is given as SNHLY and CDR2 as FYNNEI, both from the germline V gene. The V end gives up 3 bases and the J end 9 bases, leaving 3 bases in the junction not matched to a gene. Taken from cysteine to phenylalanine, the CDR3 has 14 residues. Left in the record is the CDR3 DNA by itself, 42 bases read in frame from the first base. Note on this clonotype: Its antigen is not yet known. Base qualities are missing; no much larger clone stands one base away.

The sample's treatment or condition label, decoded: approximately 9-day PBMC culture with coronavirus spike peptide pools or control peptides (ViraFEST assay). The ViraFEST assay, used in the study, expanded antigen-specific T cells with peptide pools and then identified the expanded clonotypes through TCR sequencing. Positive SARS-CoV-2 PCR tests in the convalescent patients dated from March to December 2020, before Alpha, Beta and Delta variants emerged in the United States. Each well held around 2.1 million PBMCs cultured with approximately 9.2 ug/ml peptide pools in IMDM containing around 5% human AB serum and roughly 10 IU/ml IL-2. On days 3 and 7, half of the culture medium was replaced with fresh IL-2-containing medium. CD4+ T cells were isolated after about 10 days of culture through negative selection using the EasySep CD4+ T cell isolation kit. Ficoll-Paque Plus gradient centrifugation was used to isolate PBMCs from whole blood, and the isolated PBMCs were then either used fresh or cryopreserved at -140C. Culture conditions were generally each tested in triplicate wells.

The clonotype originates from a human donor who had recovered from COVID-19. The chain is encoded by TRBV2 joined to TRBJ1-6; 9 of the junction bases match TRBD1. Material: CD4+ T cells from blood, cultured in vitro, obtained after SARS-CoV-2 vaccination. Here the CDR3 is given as CASSDDRGISPLHF. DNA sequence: TGTGCCAGCAGTGATGACAGGGGGATTTCACCCCTCCACTTT.